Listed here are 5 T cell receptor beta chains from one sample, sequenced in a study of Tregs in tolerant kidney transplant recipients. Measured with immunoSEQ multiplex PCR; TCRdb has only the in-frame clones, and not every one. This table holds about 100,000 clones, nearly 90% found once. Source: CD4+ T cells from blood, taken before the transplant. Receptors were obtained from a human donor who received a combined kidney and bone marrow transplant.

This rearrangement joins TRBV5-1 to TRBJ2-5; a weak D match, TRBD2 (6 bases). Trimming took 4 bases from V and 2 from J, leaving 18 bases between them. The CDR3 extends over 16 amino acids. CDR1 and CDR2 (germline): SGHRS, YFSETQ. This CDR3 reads CASSLPLGGVQETQYF. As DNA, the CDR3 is TGCGCCAGCAGCCTCCCCCTAGGAGGGGTTCAAGAGACCCAGTACTTC. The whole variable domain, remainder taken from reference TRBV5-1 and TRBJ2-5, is KAGVTQTPRYLIKTRGQQVTLSCSPISGHRSVSWYQQTPGQGLQFLFEYFSETQRNKGNFPGRFSGRQFSNSRSEMNVSTLELGDSALYLCASSLPLGGVQETQYFGPGTRLLVL.

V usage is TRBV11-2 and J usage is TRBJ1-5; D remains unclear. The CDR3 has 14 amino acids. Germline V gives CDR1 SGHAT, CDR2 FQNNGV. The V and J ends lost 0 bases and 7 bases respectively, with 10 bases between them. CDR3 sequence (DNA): TGTGCCAGCAGCTTAGATCGGGGAGGGCAGCCCCAGCATTTT. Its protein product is CASSLDRGGQPQHF.

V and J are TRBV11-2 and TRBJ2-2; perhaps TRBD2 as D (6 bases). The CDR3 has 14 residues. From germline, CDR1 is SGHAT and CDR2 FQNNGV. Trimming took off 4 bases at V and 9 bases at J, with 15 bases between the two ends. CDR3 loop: CASSWDSFPRELFF. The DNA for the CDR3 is TGTGCCAGCAGCTGGGACTCCTTTCCCCGGGAGCTGTTTTTT.

The CDR3 DNA sequence: TGTGCCAGCAGCGCACAGGAAGAGTATGGCTACACCTTC. Its translation: CASSAQEEYGYTF. The chain has TRBV5-6 and TRBJ1-2; the D gene is possibly TRBD1 (5 bases). Germline V gene lookup returns CDR1 SGHDT and CDR2 YYEEEE. The germline V and J ends were trimmed by 4 bases and 5 bases, with 12 bases remaining between them. The length of the CDR3 is 13 residues. Full variable domain (rest looked up from reference TRBV5-6 and TRBJ1-2): DAGVTQSPTHLIKTRGQQVTLRCSPKSGHDTVSWYQQALGQGPQFIFQYYEEEERQRGNFPDRFSGHQFPNYSSELNVNALLLGDSALYLCASSAQEEYGYTFGSGTRLTVV.

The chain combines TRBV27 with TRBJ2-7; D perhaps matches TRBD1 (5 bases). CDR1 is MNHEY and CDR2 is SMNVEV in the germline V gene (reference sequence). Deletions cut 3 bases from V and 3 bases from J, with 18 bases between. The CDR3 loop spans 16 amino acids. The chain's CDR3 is CASSFGAARGSYEQYF. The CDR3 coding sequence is TGTGCCAGCAGTTTTGGGGCGGCGCGCGGCAGCTACGAGCAGTACTTC.